Described below is a single TCR beta chain sequence and its context. The antigen is unknown. Sequencing was performed with immunoSEQ multiplex PCR; in TCRdb, only in-frame clones are kept and a portion is missing. Counted here are roughly 31,000 clones, 70% occurring once; the ten biggest clones make up 3% to 4%. The CDR3 runs 15 residues. Germline loops: CDR1 SEHNR, CDR2 FQNEAQ (reference sequence). V was cut by 3 bases and J by 3 bases, with 12 bases left in between. This entry belongs to a study of vaccination effects on CD4 cells after COVID-19. Turning to the study itself: Viral peptide pool expansion of antigen-specific CD4+ T cells preceded sequencing in the ViraFEST assay. Study-wide results and limits: The study enrolled few convalescent patients and sampled no early post-infection timepoints. Marked clonal contraction of infection- and vaccine-induced clones was seen late after vaccination.

Following culture for around 10 days, CD4+ T cells were isolated. IL-2 medium was substituted for half the medium on days 3 and 7. Sequencing was performed on CD4+ T cells from PBMCs cultured without peptide, taken before COVID-19 vaccination. The source is a human donor who received a COVID-19 vaccine. The rearrangement joins TRBV7-9 to TRBJ1-3; D remains unclear. The CDR3 protein is CASSLGRSDGNTIYF. CDR3 in DNA: TGTGCCAGCAGCTTGGGCAGGTCGGATGGAAACACCATATATTTT.